Listed here is a single T cell receptor (beta chain). These data come from a study of shared T cell receptors in the human thymus. Sequencing was performed with immunoSEQ multiplex PCR; in TCRdb, only in-frame clones are kept and a portion is missing. This table has approximately 760,000 clones, around 85% appearing once. Germline CDR1 and CDR2: SGHDN and FVKESK. The CDR3 contains 19 residues. V lost 4 bases, J lost 2 bases, and 19 bases stayed unmatched. This sample also appeared in a second study, on human thymus T cells. Turning to that study: Serving as donors were healthy Finnish infants, each of whom was having open corrective surgery for congenital heart defects. Thymic tissue was derived from resections collected during corrective heart surgery. Gene usage for V and J segments appeared biased in thymic and blood repertoires. Related studies noted strongly shared thymic repertoires across unrelated people.

The rearrangement joins TRBV14 to TRBJ1-1, with 7 positions matching TRBD1. The receptor comes from a girl in the first two years of life with a congenital heart defect. Sequencing input: thymocytes. The CDR3 DNA reads as TGTGCCAGCAGCCCCAAACATTCGGTCCCGACAGGGAGCAACACTGAAGCTTTCTTT. Translation: CASSPKHSVPTGSNTEAFF.